Listed below are T cell receptor beta chains from one sample, sequenced in a study of post-analysis software for immune sequencing data. TCRdb re-analysed the PCR reads in MiXCR, keeping a single row per CDR3 protein. The sample shows about 200,000 distinct CDR3 sequences, around 30% of them seen only once. Sequencing input: blood. These receptors all stem from a girl under 18 with multiple sclerosis. Each CDR3 is given with its conserved first and last residue.

J gene: TRBJ2-7
V gene: TRBV6-5
CDR3 protein: CASSYWDYEQYF

J gene: TRBJ1-5
V gene: TRBV29-1
CDR3 protein: CSVQSGNQPQHF

J gene: TRBJ1-2
V gene: TRBV2
CDR3 protein: CASSDRDRYTF

J gene: TRBJ2-5
V gene: TRBV20-1
CDR3 protein: CSASGQGKETQYF

J gene: TRBJ2-3
V gene: TRBV28
CDR3 protein: CASSLMAGGADTQYF

J gene: TRBJ1-6
V gene: TRBV28
CDR3 protein: CASSSPALDSPLHF

J gene: TRBJ2-1
V gene: TRBV5-1
CDR3 protein: CASSAGQGNEQFF

J gene: TRBJ2-7
V gene: TRBV7-2
CDR3 protein: CASSLDHEQYF

J gene: TRBJ1-1
V gene: TRBV20-1
CDR3 protein: CSASGGDRAQAKAFF

J gene: TRBJ2-7
V gene: TRBV28
CDR3 protein: CASSPAAGTATYERYF

J gene: TRBJ2-5
V gene: TRBV5-1
CDR3 protein: CASRYGTGGETQYF

J gene: TRBJ1-5
V gene: TRBV12-3/TRBV12-4
CDR3 protein: CATRRAVNQPQHF

J gene: TRBJ1-4
V gene: TRBV10-3
CDR3 protein: CAISSGASNEKRFF

J gene: TRBJ1-2
V gene: TRBV29-1
CDR3 protein: CSVAPGTDYGYTF

J gene: TRBJ1-5
V gene: TRBV12-3/TRBV12-4
CDR3 protein: CASSPTTGDYNQPQHF

J gene: TRBJ2-5
V gene: TRBV20-1
CDR3 protein: CSSTLGGETQYF

J gene: TRBJ2-7
V gene: TRBV12-3/TRBV12-4
CDR3 protein: CASSFPGGVNEQYF

J gene: TRBJ2-1
V gene: TRBV6-4
CDR3 protein: CASSRYTSGSYNEQFF

J gene: TRBJ1-4
V gene: TRBV20-1
CDR3 protein: CSAREGGGEKLFF

J gene: TRBJ1-1
V gene: TRBV28
CDR3 protein: CASSLWRGRLEAFF

J gene: TRBJ1-5
V gene: TRBV5-1
CDR3 protein: CASSLGTHENQPQHF

J gene: TRBJ2-2
V gene: TRBV6-6
CDR3 protein: CACSVYTGELFF

J gene: TRBJ2-7
V gene: TRBV28
CDR3 protein: CASSFYTSGFYEQYF

J gene: TRBJ2-1
V gene: TRBV27
CDR3 protein: CASSLYSGLAGYEQFF

J gene: TRBJ1-2
V gene: TRBV4-2
CDR3 protein: CASSQDYQEEGSNYGYTF

J gene: TRBJ2-1
V gene: TRBV20-1
CDR3 protein: CSPSGRDEQFF

J gene: TRBJ2-2
V gene: TRBV5-1
CDR3 protein: CASSAPWGRNTGELFF

J gene: TRBJ2-1
V gene: TRBV7-2
CDR3 protein: CASSSGLAGGRNEQFF

J gene: TRBJ2-1
V gene: TRBV5-5
CDR3 protein: CASSFSYNEQFF

J gene: TRBJ1-1
V gene: TRBV29-1
CDR3 protein: CSVGQGVSMNTEAFF

J gene: TRBJ1-2
V gene: TRBV12-3/TRBV12-4
CDR3 protein: CASARTGGGGYTF

J gene: TRBJ2-1
V gene: TRBV29-1
CDR3 protein: CSVGAHPNEQFF

J gene: TRBJ1-5
V gene: TRBV12-3/TRBV12-4
CDR3 protein: CASRSIDFLQPQHF

J gene: TRBJ2-1
V gene: TRBV7-9
CDR3 protein: CASSPRAGSYNEQFF

J gene: TRBJ1-4
V gene: TRBV6-5
CDR3 protein: CASSSKGREKLFF

J gene: TRBJ1-1
V gene: TRBV6-4
CDR3 protein: CASSEEGFSEAFF

J gene: TRBJ1-3
V gene: TRBV5-1
CDR3 protein: CASSSQTGNTIYF

J gene: TRBJ2-5
V gene: TRBV2
CDR3 protein: CASAYRGRRETQYF

J gene: TRBJ2-2
V gene: TRBV5-1
CDR3 protein: CASSLQGYTGELFF

J gene: TRBJ2-1
V gene: TRBV7-2
CDR3 protein: CASSLVLGTGYNEQFF

J gene: TRBJ1-5
V gene: TRBV12-3/TRBV12-4
CDR3 protein: CASSSRGYNQPQHF

J gene: TRBJ1-5
V gene: TRBV4-1
CDR3 protein: CASSQGRTGGNQPQHF

J gene: TRBJ2-1
V gene: TRBV6-5
CDR3 protein: CASSRRDSYNEQFF

J gene: TRBJ1-4
V gene: TRBV20-1
CDR3 protein: CSARDHYGAASRSNEKLFF

J gene: TRBJ2-1
V gene: TRBV5-5
CDR3 protein: CASRKAGVSYNEQFF

J gene: TRBJ2-3
V gene: TRBV20-1
CDR3 protein: CSALLAGSTDTQYF

J gene: TRBJ2-7
V gene: TRBV7-2
CDR3 protein: CASSLWASGEQYF

J gene: TRBJ2-1
V gene: TRBV5-1
CDR3 protein: CASSLVRGGNNEQFF

J gene: NA
V gene: TRBV5-1
CDR3 protein: CASSLRRLAGEAYEQYF

J gene: TRBJ2-1
V gene: TRBV5-1
CDR3 protein: CANSIGTSGGGEQFF

J gene: TRBJ2-7
V gene: TRBV20-1
CDR3 protein: CSAEVGYEQYF

J gene: TRBJ1-1
V gene: TRBV18
CDR3 protein: CASSPLSEDTEAFF